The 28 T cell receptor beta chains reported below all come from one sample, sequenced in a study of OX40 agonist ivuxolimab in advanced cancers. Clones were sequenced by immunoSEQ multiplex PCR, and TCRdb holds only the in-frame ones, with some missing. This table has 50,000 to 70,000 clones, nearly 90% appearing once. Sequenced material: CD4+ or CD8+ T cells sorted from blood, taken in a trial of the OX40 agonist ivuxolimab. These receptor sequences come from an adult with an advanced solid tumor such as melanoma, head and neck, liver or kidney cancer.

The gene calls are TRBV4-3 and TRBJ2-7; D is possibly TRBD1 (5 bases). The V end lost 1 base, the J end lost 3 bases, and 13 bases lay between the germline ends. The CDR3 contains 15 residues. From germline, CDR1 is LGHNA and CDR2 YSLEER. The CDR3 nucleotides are TGCGCCAGCAGCCAAGGATCCAGGGCCTACTACGAGCAGTACTTC. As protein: CASSQGSRAYYEQYF.

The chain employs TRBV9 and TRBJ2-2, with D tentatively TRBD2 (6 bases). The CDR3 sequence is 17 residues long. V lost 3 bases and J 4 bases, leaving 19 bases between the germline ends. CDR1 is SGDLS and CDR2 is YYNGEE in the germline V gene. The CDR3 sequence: CASSGEPGGPGTGELFF. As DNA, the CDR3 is TGTGCCAGCAGCGGTGAACCCGGAGGGCCTGGCACCGGGGAGCTGTTTTTT.

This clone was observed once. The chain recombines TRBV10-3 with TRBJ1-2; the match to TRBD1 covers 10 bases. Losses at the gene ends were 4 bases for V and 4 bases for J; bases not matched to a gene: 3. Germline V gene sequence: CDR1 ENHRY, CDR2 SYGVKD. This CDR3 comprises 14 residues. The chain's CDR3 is CAISGDRGSYGYTF. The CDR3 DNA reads TGTGCCATCAGTGGGGACAGGGGAAGCTATGGCTACACCTTC.

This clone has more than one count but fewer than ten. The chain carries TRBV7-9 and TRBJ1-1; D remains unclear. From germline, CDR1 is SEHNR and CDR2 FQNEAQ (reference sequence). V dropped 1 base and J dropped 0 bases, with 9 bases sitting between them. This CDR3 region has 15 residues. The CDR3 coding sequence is TGTGCCAGCAGCTTAGAATATGGCATGAACACTGAAGCTTTCTTT. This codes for CASSLEYGMNTEAFF.

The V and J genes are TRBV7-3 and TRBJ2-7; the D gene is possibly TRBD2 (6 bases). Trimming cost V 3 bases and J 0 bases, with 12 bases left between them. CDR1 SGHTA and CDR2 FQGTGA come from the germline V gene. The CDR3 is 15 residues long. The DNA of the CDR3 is TGTGCCAGCAGCTTTAGCGGACTGAGCTCCTACGAGCAGTACTTC. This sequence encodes CASSFSGLSSYEQYF.

The CDR3 nucleotides are TGCGCCAGCAGCCCAGACCATGGGAACACCGGGGAGCTGTTTTTT. Its translation is CASSPDHGNTGELFF. V is TRBV5-1 and J is TRBJ2-2; D is unresolved. V was pared by 4 bases and J by 1 base, with 11 bases between. The CDR3 length is 15 residues. CDR1 and CDR2 from the germline V gene are SGHRS and YFSETQ. Filled out from reference TRBV5-1 and TRBJ2-2, the complete variable domain reads KAGVTQTPRYLIKTRGQQVTLSCSPISGHRSVSWYQQTPGQGLQFLFEYFSETQRNKGNFPGRFSGRQFSNSRSEMNVSTLELGDSALYLCASSPDHGNTGELFFGEGSRLTVL.

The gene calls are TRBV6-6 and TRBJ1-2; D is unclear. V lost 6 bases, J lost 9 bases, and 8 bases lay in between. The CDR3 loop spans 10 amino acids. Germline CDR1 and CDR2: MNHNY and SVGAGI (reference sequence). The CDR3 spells CASRKDRYTF. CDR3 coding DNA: TGTGCCAGCAGGAAGGACCGCTACACCTTC.

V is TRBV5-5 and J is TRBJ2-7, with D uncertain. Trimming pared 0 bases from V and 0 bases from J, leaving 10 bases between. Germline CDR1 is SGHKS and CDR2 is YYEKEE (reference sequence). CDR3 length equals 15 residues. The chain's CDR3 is CASSLAQVSSYEQYV. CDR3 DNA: TGTGCCAGCAGCTTGGCTCAGGTTAGCTCCTACGAGCAGTACGTC.

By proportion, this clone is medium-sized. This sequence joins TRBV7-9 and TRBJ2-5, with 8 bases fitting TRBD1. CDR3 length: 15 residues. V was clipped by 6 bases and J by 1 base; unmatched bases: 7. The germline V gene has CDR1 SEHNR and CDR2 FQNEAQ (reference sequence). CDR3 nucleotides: TGTGCCAGCAGACCCGGACAGGGCCGCCAAGAGACCCAGTACTTC. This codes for CASRPGQGRQETQYF.

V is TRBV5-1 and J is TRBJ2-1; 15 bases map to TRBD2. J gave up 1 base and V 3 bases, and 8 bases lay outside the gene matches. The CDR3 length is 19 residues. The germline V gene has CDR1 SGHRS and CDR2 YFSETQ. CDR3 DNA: TGCGCCAGCAGCTCCCTGGGACTAGCGGGGGGTAGGTCCTACAATGAGCAGTTCTTC. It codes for CASSSLGLAGGRSYNEQFF.

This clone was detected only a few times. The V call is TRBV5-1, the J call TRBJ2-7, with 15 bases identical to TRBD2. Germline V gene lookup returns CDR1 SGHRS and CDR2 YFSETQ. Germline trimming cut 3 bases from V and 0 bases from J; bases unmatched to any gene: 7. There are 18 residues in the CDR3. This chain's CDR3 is CASSSQGLAGGTSYEQYF. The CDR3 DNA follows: TGCGCCAGCAGCTCCCAAGGACTAGCGGGAGGGACCTCCTACGAGCAGTACTTC.

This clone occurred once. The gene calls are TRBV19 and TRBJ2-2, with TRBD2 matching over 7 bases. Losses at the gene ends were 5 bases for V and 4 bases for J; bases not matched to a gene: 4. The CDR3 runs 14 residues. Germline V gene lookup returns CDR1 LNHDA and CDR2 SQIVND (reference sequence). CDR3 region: CASSLLASTGELFF. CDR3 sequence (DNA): TGTGCCAGTAGTCTACTAGCGAGCACCGGGGAGCTGTTTTTT.

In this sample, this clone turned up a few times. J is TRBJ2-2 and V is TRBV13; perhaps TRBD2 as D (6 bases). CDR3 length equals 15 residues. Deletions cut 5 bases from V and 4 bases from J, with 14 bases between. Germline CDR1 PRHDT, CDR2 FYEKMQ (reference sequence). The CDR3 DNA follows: TGTGCCAGCAGCCCCTTGCGGGACGGCACCGGGGAGCTGTTTTTT. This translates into CASSPLRDGTGELFF.

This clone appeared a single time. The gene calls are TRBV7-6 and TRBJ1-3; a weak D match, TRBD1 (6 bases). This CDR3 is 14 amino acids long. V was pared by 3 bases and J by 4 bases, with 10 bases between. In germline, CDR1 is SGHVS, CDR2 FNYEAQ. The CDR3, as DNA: TGTGCCAGCAGCTTGGCAGGGGCAGGAAACACCATATATTTT. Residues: CASSLAGAGNTIYF.

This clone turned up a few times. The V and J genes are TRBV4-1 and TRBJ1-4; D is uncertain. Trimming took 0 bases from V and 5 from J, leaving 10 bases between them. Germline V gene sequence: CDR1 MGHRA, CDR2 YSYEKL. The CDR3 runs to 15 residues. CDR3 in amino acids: CASSQDPGWNEKLFF. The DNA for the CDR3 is TGCGCCAGCAGCCAAGATCCCGGATGGAATGAAAAACTGTTTTTT.

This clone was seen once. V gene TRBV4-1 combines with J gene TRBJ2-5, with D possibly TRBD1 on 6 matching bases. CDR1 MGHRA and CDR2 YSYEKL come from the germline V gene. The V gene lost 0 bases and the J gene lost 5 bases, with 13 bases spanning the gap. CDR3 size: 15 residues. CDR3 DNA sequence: TGCGCCAGCAGCCAAGAACAGGGCCTGGGGGAGACCCAGTACTTC. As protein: CASSQEQGLGETQYF.

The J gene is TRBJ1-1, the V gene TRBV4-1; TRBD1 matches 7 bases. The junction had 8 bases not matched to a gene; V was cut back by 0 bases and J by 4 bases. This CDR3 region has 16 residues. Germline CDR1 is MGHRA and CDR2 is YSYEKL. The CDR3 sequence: CASSQDPGQVGTEAFF. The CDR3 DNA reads TGCGCCAGCAGCCAAGATCCTGGACAGGTCGGCACTGAAGCTTTCTTT.

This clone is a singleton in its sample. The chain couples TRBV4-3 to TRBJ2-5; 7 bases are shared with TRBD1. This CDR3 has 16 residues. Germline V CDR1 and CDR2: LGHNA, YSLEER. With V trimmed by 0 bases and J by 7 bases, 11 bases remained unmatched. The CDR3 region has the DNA TGCGCCAGCAGCCAAGACTGGCAGGGGGTGACCAGGACCCAGTACTTC. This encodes CASSQDWQGVTRTQYF.

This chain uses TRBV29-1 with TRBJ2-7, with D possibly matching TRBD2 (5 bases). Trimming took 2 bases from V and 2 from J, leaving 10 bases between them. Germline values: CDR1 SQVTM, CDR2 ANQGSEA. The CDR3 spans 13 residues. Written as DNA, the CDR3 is TGCAGCGTTGAACTGGACGGGACCTACGAGCAGTACTTC. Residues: CSVELDGTYEQYF.

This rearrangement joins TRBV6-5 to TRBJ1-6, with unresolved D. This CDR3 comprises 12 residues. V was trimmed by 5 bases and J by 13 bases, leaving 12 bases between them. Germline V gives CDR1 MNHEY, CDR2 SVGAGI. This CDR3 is CASSTEGRPLHF. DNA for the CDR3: TGTGCCAGCAGTACCGAAGGGAGGCCCCTCCACTTT.

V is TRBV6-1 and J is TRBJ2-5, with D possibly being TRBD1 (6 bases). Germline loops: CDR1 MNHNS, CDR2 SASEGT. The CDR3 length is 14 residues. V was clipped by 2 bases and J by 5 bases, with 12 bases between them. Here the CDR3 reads CASSEWGPWETQYF. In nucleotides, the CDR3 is TGTGCCAGCAGTGAATGGGGGCCTTGGGAGACCCAGTACTTC.

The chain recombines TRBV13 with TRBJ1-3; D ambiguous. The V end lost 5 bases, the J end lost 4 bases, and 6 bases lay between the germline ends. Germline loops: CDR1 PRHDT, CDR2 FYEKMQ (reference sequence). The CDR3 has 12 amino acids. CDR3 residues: CASSEQGNTIYF. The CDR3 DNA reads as TGTGCCAGCAGCGAGCAGGGAAACACCATATATTTT.

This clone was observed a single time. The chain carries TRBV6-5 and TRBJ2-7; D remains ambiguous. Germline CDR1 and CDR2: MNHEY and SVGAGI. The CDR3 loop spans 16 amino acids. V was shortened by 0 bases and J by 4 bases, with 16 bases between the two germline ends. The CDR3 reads CASSYSKFGTDYEQYF. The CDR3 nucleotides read TGTGCCAGCAGTTACTCGAAATTCGGAACTGATTACGAGCAGTACTTC.

This CDR3 reads CAWSPGQGNQPQHF. The CDR3, as DNA: TGTGCCTGGAGTCCGGGACAGGGCAATCAGCCCCAGCATTTT. This chain connects TRBV30 to TRBJ1-5; 8 bases are shared with TRBD1. V lost 2 bases and J lost 2; bases outside the gene matches: 2. Germline V gene lookup returns CDR1 GTSNPN and CDR2 SVGIG (reference sequence). The length of the CDR3 is 14 residues.

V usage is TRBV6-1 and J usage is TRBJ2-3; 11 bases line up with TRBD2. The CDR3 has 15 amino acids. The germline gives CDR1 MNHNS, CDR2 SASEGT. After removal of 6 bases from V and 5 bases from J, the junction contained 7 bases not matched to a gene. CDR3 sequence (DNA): TGTGCCAGCAGACCACTAGCGGGAGAAGAAGATACGCAGTATTTT. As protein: CASRPLAGEEDTQYF.

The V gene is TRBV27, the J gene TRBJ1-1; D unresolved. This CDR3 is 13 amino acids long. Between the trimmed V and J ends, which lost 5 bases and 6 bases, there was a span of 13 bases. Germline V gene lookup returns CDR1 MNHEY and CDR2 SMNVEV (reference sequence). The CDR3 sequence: CASSPRPDPEAFF. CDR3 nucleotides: TGTGCCAGCAGTCCCAGACCCGACCCTGAAGCTTTCTTT.

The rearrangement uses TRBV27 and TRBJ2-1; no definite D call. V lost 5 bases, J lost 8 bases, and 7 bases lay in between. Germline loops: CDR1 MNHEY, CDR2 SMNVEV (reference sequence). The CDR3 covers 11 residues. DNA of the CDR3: TGTGCCAGCAGTGATACAGATGAGCAGTTCTTC. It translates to CASSDTDEQFF.

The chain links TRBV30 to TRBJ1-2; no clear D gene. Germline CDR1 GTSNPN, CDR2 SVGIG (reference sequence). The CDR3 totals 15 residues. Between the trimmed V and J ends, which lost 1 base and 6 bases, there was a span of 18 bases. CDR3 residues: CAWSGRGGKINGYTF. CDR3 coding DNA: TGTGCCTGGAGTGGGCGAGGAGGGAAGATTAATGGCTACACCTTC.